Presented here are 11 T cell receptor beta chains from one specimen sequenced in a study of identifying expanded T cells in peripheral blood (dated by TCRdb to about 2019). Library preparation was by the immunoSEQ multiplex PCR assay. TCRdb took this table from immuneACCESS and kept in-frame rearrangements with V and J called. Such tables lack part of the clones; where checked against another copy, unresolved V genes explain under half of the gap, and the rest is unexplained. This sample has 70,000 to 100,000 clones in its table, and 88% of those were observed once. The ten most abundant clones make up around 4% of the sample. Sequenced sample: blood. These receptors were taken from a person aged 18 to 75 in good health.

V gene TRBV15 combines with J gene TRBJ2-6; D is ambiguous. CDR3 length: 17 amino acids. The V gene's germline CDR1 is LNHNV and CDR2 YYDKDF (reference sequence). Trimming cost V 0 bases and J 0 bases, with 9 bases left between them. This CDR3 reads CATSRDTSSSGANVLTF. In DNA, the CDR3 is TGTGCCACCAGCAGAGATACCTCCAGCTCTGGGGCCAACGTCCTGACTTTC.

CDR3 bases: TGTGCCAGCAGCTTTCGACAGGGAACGAAGCAAGAGACCCAGTACTTC. It translates to CASSFRQGTKQETQYF. The chain has TRBV9 and TRBJ2-5; TRBD1 matches 7 bases. CDR1 is SGDLS, CDR2 YYNGEE, per germline. V gave up 4 bases and J gave up 2 bases; unmatched junction bases: 11. This CDR3 is built from 16 residues.

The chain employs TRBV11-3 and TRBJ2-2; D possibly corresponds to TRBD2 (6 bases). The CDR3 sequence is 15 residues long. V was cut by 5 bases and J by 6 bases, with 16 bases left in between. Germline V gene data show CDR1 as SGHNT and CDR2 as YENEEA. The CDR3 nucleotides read TGTGCCAGCAGCCCTGGAGGGGTAATAGCCGGGGAGCTGTTTTTT. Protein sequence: CASSPGGVIAGELFF.

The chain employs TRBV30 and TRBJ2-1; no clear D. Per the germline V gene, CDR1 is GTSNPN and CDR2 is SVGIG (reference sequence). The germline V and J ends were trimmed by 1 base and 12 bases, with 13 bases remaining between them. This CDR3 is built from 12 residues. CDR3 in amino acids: CAWSGGWFSQFF. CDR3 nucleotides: TGTGCCTGGAGTGGTGGATGGTTCTCGCAGTTCTTC.

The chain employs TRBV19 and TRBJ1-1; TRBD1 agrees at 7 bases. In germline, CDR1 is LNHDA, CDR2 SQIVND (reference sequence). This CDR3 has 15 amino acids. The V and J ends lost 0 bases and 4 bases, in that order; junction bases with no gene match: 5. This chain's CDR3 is CASSIDRTGLTEAFF. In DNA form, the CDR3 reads TGTGCCAGTAGTATAGATCGGACAGGTCTCACTGAAGCTTTCTTT. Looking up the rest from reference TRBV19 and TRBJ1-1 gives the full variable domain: DGGITQSPKYLFRKEGQNVTLSCEQNLNHDAMYWYRQDPGQGLRLIYYSQIVNDFQKGDIAEGYSVSREKKESFPLTVTSAQKNPTAFYLCASSIDRTGLTEAFFGQGTRLTVV.

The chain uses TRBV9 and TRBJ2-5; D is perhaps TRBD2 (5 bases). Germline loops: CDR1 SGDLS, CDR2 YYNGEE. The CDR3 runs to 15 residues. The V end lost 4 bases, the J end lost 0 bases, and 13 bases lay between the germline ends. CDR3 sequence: CASSPTGYYQETQYF. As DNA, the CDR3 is TGTGCCAGCAGCCCGACGGGATACTACCAAGAGACCCAGTACTTC.

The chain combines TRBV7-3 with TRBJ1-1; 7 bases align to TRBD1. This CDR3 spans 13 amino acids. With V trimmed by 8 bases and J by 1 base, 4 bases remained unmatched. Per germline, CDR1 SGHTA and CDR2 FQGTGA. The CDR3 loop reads CASSRQGNTEAFF. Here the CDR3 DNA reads TGTGCCAGCTCCAGACAGGGGAACACTGAAGCTTTCTTT.

The CDR3 here is CASSYFTGNPSTDTQYF. In DNA, the CDR3 is TGTGCCAGCAGCTATTTTACAGGGAATCCTAGCACAGATACGCAGTATTTT. J is TRBJ2-3 and V is TRBV7-2; TRBD1 might be the D (6 bases). The CDR3 spans 17 residues. V was clipped by 4 bases and J by 0 bases, with 17 bases between them. Germline V lookup: CDR1 SGHTA, CDR2 FQGNSA.

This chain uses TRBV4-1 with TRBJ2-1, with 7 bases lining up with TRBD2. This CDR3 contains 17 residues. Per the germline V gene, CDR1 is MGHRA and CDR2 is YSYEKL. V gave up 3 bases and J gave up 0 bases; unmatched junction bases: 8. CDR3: CASSQGLAASSYNEQFF. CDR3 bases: TGCGCCAGCAGCCAGGGCCTAGCGGCGAGCTCCTACAATGAGCAGTTCTTC.

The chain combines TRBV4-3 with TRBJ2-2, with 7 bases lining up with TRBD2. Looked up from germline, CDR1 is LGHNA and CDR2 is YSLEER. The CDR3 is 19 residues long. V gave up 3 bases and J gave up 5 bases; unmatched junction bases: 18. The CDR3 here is CASSQLPAGVGGYTGELFF. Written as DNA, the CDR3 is TGCGCCAGCAGCCAGCTCCCGGCCGGTGTGGGAGGGTATACCGGGGAGCTGTTTTTT.

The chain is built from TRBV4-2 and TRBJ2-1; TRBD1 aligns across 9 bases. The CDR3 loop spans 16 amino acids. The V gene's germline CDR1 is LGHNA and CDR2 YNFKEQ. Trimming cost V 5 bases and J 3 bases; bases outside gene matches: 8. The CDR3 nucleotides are TGTGCCAGCAGCTTGGTGGGACAGGGAATCTACAATGAGCAGTTCTTC. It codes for CASSLVGQGIYNEQFF.